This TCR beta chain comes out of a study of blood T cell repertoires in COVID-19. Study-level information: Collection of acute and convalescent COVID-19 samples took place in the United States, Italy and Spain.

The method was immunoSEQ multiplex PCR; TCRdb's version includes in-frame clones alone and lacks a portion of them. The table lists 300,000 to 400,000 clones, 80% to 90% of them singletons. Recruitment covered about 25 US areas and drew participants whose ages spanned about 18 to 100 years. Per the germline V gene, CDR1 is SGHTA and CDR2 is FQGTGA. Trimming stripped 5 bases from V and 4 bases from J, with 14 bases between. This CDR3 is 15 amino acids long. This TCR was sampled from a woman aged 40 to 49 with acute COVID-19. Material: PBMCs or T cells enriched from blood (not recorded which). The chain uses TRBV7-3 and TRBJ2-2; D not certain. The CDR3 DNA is TGTGCCAGCAGCCCCCAGCGTTTAGGCACCGGGGAGCTGTTTTTT. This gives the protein CASSPQRLGTGELFF.